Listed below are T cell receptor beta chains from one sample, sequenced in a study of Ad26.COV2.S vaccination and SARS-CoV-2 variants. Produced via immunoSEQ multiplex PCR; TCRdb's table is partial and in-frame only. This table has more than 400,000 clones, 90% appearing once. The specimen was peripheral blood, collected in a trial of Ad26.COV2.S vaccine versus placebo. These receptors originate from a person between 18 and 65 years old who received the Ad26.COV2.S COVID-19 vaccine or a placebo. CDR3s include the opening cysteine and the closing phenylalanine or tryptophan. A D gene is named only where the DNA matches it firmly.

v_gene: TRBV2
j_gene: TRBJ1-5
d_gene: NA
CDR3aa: CASSDLGEGASLSNQPQHF

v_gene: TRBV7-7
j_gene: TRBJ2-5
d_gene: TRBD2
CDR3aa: CASSLVGGDQETQYF

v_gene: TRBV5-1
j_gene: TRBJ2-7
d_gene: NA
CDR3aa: CASSPYRDPYEQYF

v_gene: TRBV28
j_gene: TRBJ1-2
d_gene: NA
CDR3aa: CASRIPTGESYPGYTF

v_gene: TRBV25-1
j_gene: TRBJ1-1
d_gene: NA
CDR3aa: CASSDRYVGEAFF

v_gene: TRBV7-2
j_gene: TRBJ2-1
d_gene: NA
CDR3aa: CASSLVGGSRYNEQFF

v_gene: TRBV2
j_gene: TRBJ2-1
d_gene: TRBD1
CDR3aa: CASSATDRVDEQFF

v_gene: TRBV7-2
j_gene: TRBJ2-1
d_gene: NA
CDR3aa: CASSLVRRNEQFF

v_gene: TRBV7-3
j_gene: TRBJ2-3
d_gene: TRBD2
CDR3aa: CASSRLAGTDTQYF

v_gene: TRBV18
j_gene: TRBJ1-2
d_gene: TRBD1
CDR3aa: CASSAGQGGFKDYGYTF

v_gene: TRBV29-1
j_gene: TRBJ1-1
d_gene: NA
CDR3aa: CSVSYAEAFF

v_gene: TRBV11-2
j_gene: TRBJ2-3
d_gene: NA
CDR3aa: CASSLEAARGTQYF

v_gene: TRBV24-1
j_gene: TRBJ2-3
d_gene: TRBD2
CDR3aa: CATSEAGGPTDTQYF

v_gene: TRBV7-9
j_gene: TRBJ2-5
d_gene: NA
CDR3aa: CASSLKSTVLIETQYF

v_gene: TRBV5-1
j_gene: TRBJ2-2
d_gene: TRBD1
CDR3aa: CASSLGQGYTGELFF

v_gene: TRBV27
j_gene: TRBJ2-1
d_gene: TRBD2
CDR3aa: CASSLGPGLAGEHEQFF

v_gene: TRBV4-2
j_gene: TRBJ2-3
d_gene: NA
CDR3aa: CASSQTHSGGADTQYF

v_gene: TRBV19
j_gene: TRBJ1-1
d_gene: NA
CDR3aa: CASSIVGGGNTEAFF

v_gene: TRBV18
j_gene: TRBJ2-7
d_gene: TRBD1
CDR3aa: CASSPTTGGYEQYF

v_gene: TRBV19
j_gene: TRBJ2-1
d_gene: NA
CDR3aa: CASSISLNEQFF

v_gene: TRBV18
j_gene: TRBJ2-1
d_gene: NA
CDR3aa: CASSPIPGPYNEQFF

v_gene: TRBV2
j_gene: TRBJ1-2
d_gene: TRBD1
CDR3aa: CASSLPRGQGYGYTF

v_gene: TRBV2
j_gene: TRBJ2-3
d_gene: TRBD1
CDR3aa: CASSVQGQPTDTQYF

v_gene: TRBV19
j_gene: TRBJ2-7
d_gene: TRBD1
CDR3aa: CASSPVGRTGYYEQYF

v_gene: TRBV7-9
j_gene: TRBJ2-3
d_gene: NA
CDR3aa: CASSSGLRSSTDTQYF

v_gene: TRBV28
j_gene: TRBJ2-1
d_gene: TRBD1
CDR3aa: CASSSPGTVLQEQFF

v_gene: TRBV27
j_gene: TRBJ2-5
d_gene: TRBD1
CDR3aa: CASSFDRGQETQYF

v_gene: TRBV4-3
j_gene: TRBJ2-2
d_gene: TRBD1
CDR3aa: CASSQTWDRGTGELFF

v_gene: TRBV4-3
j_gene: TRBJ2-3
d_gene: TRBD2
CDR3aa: CASSQALAGGPWLGGDTQYF

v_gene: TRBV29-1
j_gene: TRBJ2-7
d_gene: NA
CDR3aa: CSVEASRDYEQYF

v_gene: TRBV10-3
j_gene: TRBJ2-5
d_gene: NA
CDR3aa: CAISETAGSGETQYF

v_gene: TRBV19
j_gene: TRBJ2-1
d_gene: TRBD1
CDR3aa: CASSPTGVSLNEQFF

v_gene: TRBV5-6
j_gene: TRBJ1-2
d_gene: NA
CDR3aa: CASSFGVSYGYTF

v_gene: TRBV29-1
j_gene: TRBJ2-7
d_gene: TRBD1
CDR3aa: CSVGGGQGAYEQYF

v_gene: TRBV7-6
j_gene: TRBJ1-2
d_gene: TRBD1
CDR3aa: CASRDPRIGTAYGYTF

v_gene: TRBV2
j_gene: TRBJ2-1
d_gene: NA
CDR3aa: CASSEDTNEQFF

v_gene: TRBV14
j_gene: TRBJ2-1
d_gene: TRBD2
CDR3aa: CASSQPRTSGRTGYNEQFF

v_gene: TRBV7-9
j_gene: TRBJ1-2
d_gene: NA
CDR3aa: CASSLADYGYTF

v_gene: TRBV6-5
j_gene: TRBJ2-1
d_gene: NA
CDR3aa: CASALRGSGNEQFF

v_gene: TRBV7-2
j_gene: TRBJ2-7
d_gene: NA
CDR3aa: CASSTSGTDAYEQYF

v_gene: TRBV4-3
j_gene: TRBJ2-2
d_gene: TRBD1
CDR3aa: CASSQSGQGGRELFF

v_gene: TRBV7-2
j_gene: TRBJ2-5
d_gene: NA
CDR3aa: CASSYGSETQYF

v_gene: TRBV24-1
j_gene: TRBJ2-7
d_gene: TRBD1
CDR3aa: CATSDPNTGGGSYEQYF

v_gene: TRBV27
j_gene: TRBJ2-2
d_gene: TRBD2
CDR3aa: CASSPLAGGTGELFF

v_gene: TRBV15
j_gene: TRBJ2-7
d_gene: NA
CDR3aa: CATSRDDGSYEQYF

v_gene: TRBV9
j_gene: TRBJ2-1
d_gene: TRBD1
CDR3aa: CASSVSGQGYNEQFF

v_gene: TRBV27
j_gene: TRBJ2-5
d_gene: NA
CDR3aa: CASSDLQGFGETQYF

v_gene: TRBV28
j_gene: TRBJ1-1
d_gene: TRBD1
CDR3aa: CASKYRGRRYTEAFF

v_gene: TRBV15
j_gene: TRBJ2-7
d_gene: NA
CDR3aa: CATSRDMGAEQYF

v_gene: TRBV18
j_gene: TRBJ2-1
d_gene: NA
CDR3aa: CASSSLGQDNEQFF

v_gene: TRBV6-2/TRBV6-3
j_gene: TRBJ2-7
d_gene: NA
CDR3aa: CASSPPATYEQYF

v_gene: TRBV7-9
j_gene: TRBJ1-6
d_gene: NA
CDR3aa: CASSLEDSPLHF

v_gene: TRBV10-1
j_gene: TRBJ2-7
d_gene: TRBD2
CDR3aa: CASSVPSGAYEQYF